These 3 T cell receptor beta chains share one sample of origin, sequenced in a study of cytomegalovirus exposure and HLA in healthy donors. The PCR was carried out with 60 Vbeta primers and 13 Jbeta primers. Assay: immunoSEQ multiplex PCR; the TCRdb copy retains only in-frame clones and omits some. The sample has about 160,000 clones, approximately 88% seen once. Source material: PBMCs. Receptor source: a woman aged 25 to 39 in good health and CMV-seronegative.

The V and J genes are TRBV6-5 and TRBJ1-3; 7 nucleotides align to TRBD1. The CDR3 consists of 15 residues. Looked up from germline, CDR1 is MNHEY and CDR2 is SVGAGI. Trimming removed 7 bases from V and 0 bases from J; junction bases left unmatched: 6. The CDR3 DNA is TGTGCCAGCATGCGAGACAGGGACTCTGGAAACACCATATATTTT. It codes for CASMRDRDSGNTIYF.

This clone has just one count. As DNA, the CDR3 is TGTGCCAGCAGCTTAAGCACTAGCGGACGCACAGATACGCAGTATTTT. It is translated as CASSLSTSGRTDTQYF. The chain couples TRBV7-9 to TRBJ2-3; 8 bases agree with TRBD2. The CDR3 sequence is 16 residues long. V trimming: 2 bases; J trimming: 1 base; junction bases outside the gene matches: 5. The germline CDR1 and CDR2 sequences are SEHNR and FQNEAQ (reference sequence).

The V gene is TRBV28, the J gene TRBJ2-7, with D possibly TRBD1 on 6 matching bases. V dropped 5 bases and J dropped 4 bases, with 21 bases sitting between them. The CDR3 totals 16 residues. Germline CDR1 and CDR2: MDHEN and SYDVKM. The CDR3 DNA sequence: TGTGCCAGCAGTCTGGGGGCCTTCGGGGCGTGGTACGAGCAGTACTTC. It is translated as CASSLGAFGAWYEQYF. Filled out from reference TRBV28 and TRBJ2-7, the complete variable domain reads DVKVTQSSRYLVKRTGEKVFLECVQDMDHENMFWYRQDPGLGLRLIYFSYDVKMKEKGDIPEGYSVSREKKERFSLILESASTNQTSMYLCASSLGAFGAWYEQYFGPGTRLTVT.